This TCR beta chain was identified in a study of beta chain features in type 1 diabetes. Overall study context: There were approximately 100,000,000 sorted cells examined across all samples.

Expressed TCRB transcripts were sequenced because the entire RNA isolate underwent reverse transcription. Reads from naive, central memory and regulatory T cell samples averaged approximately 3.4 million. Sequenced by immunoSEQ multiplex PCR; TCRdb stores in-frame clones only, minus some. The profile covers about 270,000 clones, with around an eighth appearing a single time and more than 0.015% taken by the ten largest. Unmatched junction bases numbered 10, after V lost 7 bases and J lost 5 bases. Germline values: CDR1 LNHDA, CDR2 SQIVND (reference sequence). The CDR3 covers 14 residues. Sorting with CD45RO/CCR7/CD25/CD127/CD95/CD27 yielded naive, central memory, regulatory and stem-like memory CD4+ cells. Findings and caveats of the study: There was a moderate but significant shortening of TCRB CDR3s in all four CD4+ subsets of Type 1 diabetes patients. A pattern of fewer insertions and more deletions at VDJ junctions was seen in type 1 diabetes patients.

This clone was detected a few times. No antigen is known for it. The origin of this receptor is a young man with type 1 diabetes. The sample comprised naive CD4+ T cells from blood. The gene calls are TRBV19 and TRBJ2-7; 8 nucleotides match TRBD1. The CDR3: CASKPGDRLNEQYF. The CDR3, as DNA: TGTGCCAGTAAACCAGGGGACAGGCTGAACGAGCAGTACTTC.